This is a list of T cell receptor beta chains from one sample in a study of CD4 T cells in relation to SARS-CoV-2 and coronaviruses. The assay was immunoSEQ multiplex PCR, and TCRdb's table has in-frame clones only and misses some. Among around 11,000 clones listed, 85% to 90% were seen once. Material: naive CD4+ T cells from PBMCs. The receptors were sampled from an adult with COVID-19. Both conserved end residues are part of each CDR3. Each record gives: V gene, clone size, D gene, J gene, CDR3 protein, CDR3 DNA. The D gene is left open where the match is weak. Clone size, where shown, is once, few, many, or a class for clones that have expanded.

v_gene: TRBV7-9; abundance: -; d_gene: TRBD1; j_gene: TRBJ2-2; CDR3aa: CASSARQGPTGELFF; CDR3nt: TGTGCCAGCAGCGCAAGACAGGGCCCCACCGGGGAGCTGTTTTTT
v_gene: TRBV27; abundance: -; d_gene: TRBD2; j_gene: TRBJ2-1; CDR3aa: CASRPLAGGSSYNEQFF; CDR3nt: TGTGCCAGCAGGCCGCTAGCGGGGGGAAGCTCCTACAATGAGCAGTTCTTC
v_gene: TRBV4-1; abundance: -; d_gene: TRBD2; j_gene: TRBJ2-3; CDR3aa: CASSHWTGFGLAGGISTDTQYF; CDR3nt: TGCGCCAGCAGCCATTGGACAGGGTTCGGACTAGCGGGGGGGATTAGCACAGATACGCAGTATTTT
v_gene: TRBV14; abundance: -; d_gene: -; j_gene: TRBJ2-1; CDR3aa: CASSQLTGQSYNEQFF; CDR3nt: TGTGCCAGCAGCCAACTGACAGGTCAGTCCTACAATGAGCAGTTCTTC
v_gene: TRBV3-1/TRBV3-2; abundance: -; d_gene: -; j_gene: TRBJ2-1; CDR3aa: CASSQDNKRNEQFF; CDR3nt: TGTGCCAGCAGCCAAGATAACAAACGAAATGAGCAGTTCTTC
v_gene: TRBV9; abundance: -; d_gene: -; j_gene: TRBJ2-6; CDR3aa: CASSVSSGSGANVLTF; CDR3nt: TGTGCCAGCAGCGTATCATCCGGGTCTGGGGCCAACGTCCTGACTTTC
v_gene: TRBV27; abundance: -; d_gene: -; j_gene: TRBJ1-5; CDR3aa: CASSLSRGSRSPQHF; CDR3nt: TGTGCCAGCAGTTTATCGCGGGGGTCCCGATCGCCCCAGCATTTT
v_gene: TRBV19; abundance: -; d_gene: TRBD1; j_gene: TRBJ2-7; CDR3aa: CASSIVGRGTYEQYF; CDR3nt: TGTGCCAGTAGTATAGTTGGCAGGGGGACCTACGAGCAGTACTTC
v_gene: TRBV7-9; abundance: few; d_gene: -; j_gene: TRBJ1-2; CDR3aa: CASSSTGRDGYTF; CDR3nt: TGTGCCAGCAGCTCGACAGGCCGCGACGGCTACACCTTC
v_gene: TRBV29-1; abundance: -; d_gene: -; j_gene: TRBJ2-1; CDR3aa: CSVIGGASSYNEQFF; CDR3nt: TGCAGCGTTATCGGCGGGGCCAGCTCCTACAATGAGCAGTTCTTC
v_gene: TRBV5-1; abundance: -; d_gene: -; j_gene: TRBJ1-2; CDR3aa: CASSLGQSDGYTF; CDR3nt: TGCGCCAGCAGCTTGGGGCAGTCAGATGGCTACACCTTC
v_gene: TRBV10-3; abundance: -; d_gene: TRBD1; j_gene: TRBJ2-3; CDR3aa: CAISVGQGTDTQYF; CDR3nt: TGTGCCATCAGCGTGGGACAGGGGACAGATACGCAGTATTTT
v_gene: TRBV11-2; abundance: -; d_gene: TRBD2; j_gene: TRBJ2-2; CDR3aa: CASSSGGLRNTGELFF; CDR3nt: TGTGCCAGCAGCTCTGGGGGACTACGGAACACCGGGGAGCTGTTTTTT
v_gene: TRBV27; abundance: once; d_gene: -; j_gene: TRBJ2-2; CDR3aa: CASTVGHGLNTGELFF; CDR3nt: TGTGCCAGCACCGTGGGACACGGACTAAACACCGGGGAGCTGTTTTTT
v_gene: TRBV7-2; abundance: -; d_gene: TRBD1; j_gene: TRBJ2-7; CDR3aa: CASSPRQGPYEQYF; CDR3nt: TGTGCCAGCAGCCCTAGACAGGGACCCTACGAGCAGTACTTC